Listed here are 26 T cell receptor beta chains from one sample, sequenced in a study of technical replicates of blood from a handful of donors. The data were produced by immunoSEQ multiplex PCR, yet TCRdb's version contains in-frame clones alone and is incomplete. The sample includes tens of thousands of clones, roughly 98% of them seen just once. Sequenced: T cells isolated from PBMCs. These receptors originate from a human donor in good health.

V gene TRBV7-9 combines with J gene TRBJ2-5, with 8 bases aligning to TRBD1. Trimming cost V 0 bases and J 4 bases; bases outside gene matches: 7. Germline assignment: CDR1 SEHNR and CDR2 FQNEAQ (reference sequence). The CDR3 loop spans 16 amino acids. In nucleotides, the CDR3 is TGTGCCAGCAGCTTAGCGCTAGGCAGGGGGCGAGAGACCCAGTACTTC. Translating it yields CASSLALGRGRETQYF.

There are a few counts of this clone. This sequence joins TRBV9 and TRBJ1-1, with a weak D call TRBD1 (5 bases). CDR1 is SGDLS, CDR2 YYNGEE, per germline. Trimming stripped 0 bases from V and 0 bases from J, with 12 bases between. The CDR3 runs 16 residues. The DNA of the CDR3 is TGTGCCAGCAGCGTAGGGGGCCCTCCCATGAACACTGAAGCTTTCTTT. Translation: CASSVGGPPMNTEAFF.

CDR3 DNA sequence: TGTGCCAGCAGTCCGTCCCGCGGTAGGACCTACGAGCAGTACTTC. Its translation is CASSPSRGRTYEQYF. This chain links TRBV25-1 with TRBJ2-7, with D unclear. Germline loops: CDR1 MGHDK, CDR2 SYGVNS. With 5 bases removed from V and 2 bases from J, the gap between germline ends came to 16 bases. This CDR3 spans 15 amino acids.

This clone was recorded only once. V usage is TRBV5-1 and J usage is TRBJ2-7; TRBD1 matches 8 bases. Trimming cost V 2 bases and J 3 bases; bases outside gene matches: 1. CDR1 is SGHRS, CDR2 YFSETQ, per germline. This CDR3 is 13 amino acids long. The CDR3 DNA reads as TGCGCCAGCAGCTTTACAGGGGGCTACGAGCAGTACTTC. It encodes CASSFTGGYEQYF.

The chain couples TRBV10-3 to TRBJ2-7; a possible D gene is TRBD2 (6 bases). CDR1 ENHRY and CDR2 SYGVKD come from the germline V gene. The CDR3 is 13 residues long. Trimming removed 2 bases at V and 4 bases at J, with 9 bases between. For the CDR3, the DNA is TGTGCCATCAGTGAGGGGGGGAGTTACGAGCAGTACTTC. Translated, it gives CAISEGGSYEQYF.

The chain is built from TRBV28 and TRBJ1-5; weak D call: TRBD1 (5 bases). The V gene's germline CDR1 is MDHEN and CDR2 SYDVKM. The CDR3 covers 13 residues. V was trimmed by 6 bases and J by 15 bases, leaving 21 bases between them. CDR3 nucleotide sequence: TGTGCCAGCAGCTCTACGACTGCGCGGGGGAGGCATTTT. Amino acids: CASSSTTARGRHF.

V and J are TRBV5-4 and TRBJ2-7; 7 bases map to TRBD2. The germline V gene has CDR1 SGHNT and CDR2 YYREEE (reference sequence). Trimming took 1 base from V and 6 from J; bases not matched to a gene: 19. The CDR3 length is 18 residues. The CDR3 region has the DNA TGTGCCAGCAGCTTGCCTACTGGGGGGGGACTTTCCCTCTCCGAGCAGTACTTC. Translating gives CASSLPTGGGLSLSEQYF.

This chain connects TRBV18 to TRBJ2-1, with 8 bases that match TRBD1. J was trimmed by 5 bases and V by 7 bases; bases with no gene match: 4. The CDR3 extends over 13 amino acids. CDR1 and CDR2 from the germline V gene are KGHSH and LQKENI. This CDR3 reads CASFGQGNNEQFF. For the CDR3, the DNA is TGTGCCAGCTTCGGACAGGGAAACAATGAGCAGTTCTTC. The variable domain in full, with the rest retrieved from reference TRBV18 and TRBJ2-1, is NAGVMQNPRHLVRRRGQEARLRCSPMKGHSHVYWYRQLPEEGLKFMVYLQKENIIDESGMPKERFSAEFPKEGPSILRIQQVVRGDSAAYFCASFGQGNNEQFFGPGTRLTVL.

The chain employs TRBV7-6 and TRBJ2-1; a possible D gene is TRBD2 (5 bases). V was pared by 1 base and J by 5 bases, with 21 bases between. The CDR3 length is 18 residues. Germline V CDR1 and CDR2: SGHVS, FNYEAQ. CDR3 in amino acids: CASSLGSTGRTWNNEQFF. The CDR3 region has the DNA TGTGCCAGCAGCTTAGGCTCCACTGGCCGGACTTGGAACAATGAGCAGTTCTTC.

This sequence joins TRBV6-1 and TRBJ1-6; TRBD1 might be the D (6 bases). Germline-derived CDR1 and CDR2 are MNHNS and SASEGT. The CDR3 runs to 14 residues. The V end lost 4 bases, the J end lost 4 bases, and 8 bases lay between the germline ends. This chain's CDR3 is CASSVDSYNSPLHF. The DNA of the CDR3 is TGTGCCAGCAGTGTGGACAGTTATAATTCACCCCTCCACTTT.

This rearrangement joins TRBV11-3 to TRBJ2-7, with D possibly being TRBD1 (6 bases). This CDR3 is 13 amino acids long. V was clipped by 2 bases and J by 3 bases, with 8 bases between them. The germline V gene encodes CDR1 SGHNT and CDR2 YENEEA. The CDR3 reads CASSLRGYYEQYF. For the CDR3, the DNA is TGTGCCAGCAGCTTAAGGGGGTACTACGAGCAGTACTTC.

CDR3 DNA sequence: TGTGCCAGCAGTAAACGCGGCGAGCAGTACTTC. Protein sequence: CASSKRGEQYF. The gene calls are TRBV6-1 and TRBJ2-7, with D hard to call. This CDR3 spans 11 amino acids. Per germline, CDR1 MNHNS and CDR2 SASEGT. With 5 bases removed from V and 6 bases from J, the gap between germline ends came to 8 bases.

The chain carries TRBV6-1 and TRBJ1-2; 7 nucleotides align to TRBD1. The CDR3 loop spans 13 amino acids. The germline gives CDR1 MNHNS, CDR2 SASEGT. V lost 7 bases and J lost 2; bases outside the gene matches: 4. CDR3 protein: CASKTGQNYGYTF. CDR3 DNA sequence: TGTGCCAGCAAGACGGGACAGAACTATGGCTACACCTTC.

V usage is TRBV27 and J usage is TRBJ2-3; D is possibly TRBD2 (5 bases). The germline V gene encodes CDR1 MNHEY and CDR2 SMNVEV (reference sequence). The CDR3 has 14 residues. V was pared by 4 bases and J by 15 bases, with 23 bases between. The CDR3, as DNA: TGTGCCAGCAGTTACGGGTTAGGACTCCCCGGTCGATATTTT. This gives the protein CASSYGLGLPGRYF.

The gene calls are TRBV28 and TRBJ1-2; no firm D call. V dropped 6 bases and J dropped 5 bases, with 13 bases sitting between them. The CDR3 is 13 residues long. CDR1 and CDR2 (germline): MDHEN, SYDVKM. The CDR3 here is CASSYGSDYGYTF. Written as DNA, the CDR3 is TGTGCCAGCAGCTACGGTTCCGATTATGGCTACACCTTC.

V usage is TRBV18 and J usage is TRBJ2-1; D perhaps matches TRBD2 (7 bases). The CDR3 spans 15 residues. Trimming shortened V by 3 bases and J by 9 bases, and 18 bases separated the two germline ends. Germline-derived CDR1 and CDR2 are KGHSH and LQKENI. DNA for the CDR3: TGTGCCAGCTCACCCCGAGGCAACAGGGAGGGTGAGCAGTTCTTC. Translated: CASSPRGNREGEQFF.

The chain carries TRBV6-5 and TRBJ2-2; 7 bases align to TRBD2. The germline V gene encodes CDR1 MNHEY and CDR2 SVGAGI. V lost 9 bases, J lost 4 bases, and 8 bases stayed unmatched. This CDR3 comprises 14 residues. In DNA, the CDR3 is TGTGCCAGTTCCGGACTAGTCGGCACCGGGGAGCTGTTTTTT. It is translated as CASSGLVGTGELFF.

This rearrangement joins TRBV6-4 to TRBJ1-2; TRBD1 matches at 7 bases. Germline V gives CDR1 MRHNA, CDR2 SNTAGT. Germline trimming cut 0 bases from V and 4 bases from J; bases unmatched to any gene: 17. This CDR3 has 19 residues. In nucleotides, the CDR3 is TGTGCCAGCAGTGACTCGTTCGGGCCCAACTCCGGGACAGCCTATGGCTACACCTTC. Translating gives CASSDSFGPNSGTAYGYTF.

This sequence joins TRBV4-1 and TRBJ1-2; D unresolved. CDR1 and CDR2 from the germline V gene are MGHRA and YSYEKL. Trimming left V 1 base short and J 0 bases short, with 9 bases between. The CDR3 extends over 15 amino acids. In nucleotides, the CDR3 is TGCGCCAGCAGCCAAGTCCCCTTCCCTAACTATGGCTACACCTTC. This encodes CASSQVPFPNYGYTF.

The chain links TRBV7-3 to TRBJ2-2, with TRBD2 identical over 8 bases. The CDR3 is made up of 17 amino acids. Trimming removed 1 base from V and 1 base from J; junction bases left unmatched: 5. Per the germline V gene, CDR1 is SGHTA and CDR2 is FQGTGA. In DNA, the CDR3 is TGTGCCAGCAGCTTAAACTCCCTAGCGGGGAACACCGGGGAGCTGTTTTTT. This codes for CASSLNSLAGNTGELFF. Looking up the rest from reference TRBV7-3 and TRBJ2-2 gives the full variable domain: GAGVSQTPSNKVTEKGKYVELRCDPISGHTALYWYRQSLGQGPEFLIYFQGTGAADDSGLPNDRFFAVRPEGSVSTLKIQRTERGDSAVYLCASSLNSLAGNTGELFFGEGSRLTVL.

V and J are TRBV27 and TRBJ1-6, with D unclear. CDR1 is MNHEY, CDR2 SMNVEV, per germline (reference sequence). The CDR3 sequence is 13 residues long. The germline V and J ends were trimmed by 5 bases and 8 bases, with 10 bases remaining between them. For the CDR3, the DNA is TGTGCCAGCAGTCTATTTGTAGATTCACCCCTCCACTTT. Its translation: CASSLFVDSPLHF.

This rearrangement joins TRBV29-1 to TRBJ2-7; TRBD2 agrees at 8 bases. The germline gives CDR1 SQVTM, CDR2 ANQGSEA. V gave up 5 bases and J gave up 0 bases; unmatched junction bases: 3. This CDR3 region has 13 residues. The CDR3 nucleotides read TGCAGCGTTTTGAGCGGGAGCTCCTACGAGCAGTACTTC. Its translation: CSVLSGSSYEQYF.

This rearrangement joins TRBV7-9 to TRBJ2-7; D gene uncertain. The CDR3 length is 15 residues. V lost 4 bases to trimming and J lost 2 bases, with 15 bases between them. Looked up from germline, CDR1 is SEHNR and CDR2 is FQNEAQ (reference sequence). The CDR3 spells CASSSSNSMAYEQYF. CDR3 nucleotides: TGTGCCAGCAGCTCATCGAACAGTATGGCCTACGAGCAGTACTTC.

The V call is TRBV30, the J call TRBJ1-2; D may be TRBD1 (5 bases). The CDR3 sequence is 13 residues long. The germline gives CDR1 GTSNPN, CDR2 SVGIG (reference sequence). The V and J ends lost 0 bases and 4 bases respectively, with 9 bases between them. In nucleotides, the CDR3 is TGTGCCTGGAGTGTGGGGGGGAGCTATGGCTACACCTTC. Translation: CAWSVGGSYGYTF.

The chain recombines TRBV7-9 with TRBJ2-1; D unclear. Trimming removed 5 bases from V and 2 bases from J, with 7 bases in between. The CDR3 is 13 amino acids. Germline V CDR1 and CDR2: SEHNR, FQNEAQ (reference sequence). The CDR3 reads CASSPTAYNEQFF. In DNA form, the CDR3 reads TGTGCCAGCAGCCCGACTGCCTACAATGAGCAGTTCTTC.

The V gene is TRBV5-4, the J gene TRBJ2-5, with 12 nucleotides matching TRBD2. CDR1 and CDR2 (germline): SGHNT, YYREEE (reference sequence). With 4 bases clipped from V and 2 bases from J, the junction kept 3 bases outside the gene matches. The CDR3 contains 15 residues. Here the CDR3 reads CASSAGTSGQETQYF. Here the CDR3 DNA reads TGTGCCAGCAGCGCAGGGACTAGCGGGCAAGAGACCCAGTACTTC.